This TCR beta chain is from a study of blood T cells in healthy people across ages. Trimming removed 1 base from V and 5 bases from J; junction bases left unmatched: 19. Germline-derived CDR1 and CDR2 are SGHTA and FQGNSA. The CDR3 spans 20 residues. PCR was performed a second time for about 7 to 12 cycles using a sample-barcoded 5' primer and a J-beta primer mix. TCRdb reanalysed the 5' RACE reads using MiXCR and keeps one entry per CDR3 protein. The sample includes around 790,000 distinct CDR3 sequences, around two fifths seen only once; the top ten take roughly 18%. This clonotype occurred many times.

The source of this sequence is a man aged 60 to 69 in good health. The material sequenced was blood. The rearrangement links TRBV7-2 to TRBJ2-5; 10 bases align to TRBD2. CDR3 region: CASSLGPLAGPTGNWETQYF. In DNA, the CDR3 is TGTGCCAGCAGCTTAGGCCCACTAGCGGGGCCTACGGGGAACTGGGAGACCCAGTACTTC.